The rows below give T cell receptor beta chains drawn from one sample of a study of cytomegalovirus exposure and HLA in healthy donors. Sequencing was performed with immunoSEQ multiplex PCR; in TCRdb, only in-frame clones are kept and a portion is missing. This sample contains around 100,000 clones. Input material: PBMCs. The receptors come from a young woman in good health and CMV-seronegative. Both conserved end residues are part of each CDR3. A D gene is named only where the DNA matches it firmly. Clone sizes are given selectively: once, few, many, or a class where the clone is expanded.

d_gene	v_gene	j_gene	abundance	CDR3aa	CDR3nt
-	TRBV15	TRBJ1-1	-	CATSGRAGGIGFTEAFF	TGTGCCACCAGCGGCAGAGCCGGAGGCATTGGATTCACTGAAGCTTTCTTT
-	TRBV7-9	TRBJ1-2	-	CASTRDNNYGYTF	TGTGCCAGCACCCGTGACAATAACTATGGCTACACCTTC
-	TRBV6-5	TRBJ2-3	-	CASSYFKGADTQYF	TGTGCCAGCAGTTACTTCAAAGGGGCAGATACGCAGTATTTT
TRBD1	TRBV10-3	TRBJ1-2	-	CAISRPGQGYGYTF	TGTGCCATCAGCCGACCGGGACAGGGCTATGGCTACACCTTC
-	TRBV27	TRBJ1-5	-	CASSSWGGPKPQHF	TGTGCCAGCAGTTCATGGGGGGGCCCGAAGCCCCAGCATTTT
-	TRBV6-5	TRBJ1-1	-	CASRPPGLTEAFF	TGTGCCAGCAGGCCCCCAGGGCTCACTGAAGCTTTCTTT
TRBD1	TRBV5-6	TRBJ1-3	-	CASSFGTGGSGNTIYF	TGTGCCAGCAGCTTTGGGACAGGGGGCTCTGGAAACACCATATATTTT
TRBD1	TRBV6-1	TRBJ2-2	-	CAIRRGQGDTGELFF	TGTGCCATCCGTAGAGGCCAGGGGGACACCGGGGAGCTGTTTTTT
-	TRBV29-1	TRBJ2-7	-	CSVAAVPTYEQYF	TGCAGCGTTGCAGCGGTTCCCACCTACGAGCAGTACTTC
TRBD1	TRBV11-1	TRBJ1-2	-	CASSRGLEYGYTF	TGTGCCAGCAGCAGGGGGCTGGAGTATGGCTACACCTTC
-	TRBV6-6	TRBJ2-3	-	CASTGGQGDTQYF	TGTGCCAGCACCGGGGGGCAGGGAGATACGCAGTATTTT
-	TRBV6-5	TRBJ1-4	-	CASSYEGSTNEKLFF	TGTGCCAGCAGTTACGAGGGATCAACTAATGAAAAACTGTTTTTT
TRBD2	TRBV28	TRBJ2-7	-	CASSPGLAGGPYEQYF	TGTGCCAGCAGCCCCGGACTAGCGGGAGGCCCCTACGAGCAGTACTTC
-	TRBV27	TRBJ2-7	-	CASSETTPGLYNFEDEQYF	TGTGCCAGCAGTGAGACTACCCCGGGACTCTACAATTTTGAGGACGAGCAGTACTTC
-	TRBV5-1	TRBJ2-7	-	CASSTGDNSYEQYF	TGCGCCAGCAGTACAGGAGATAACTCCTACGAGCAGTACTTC
-	TRBV2	TRBJ2-7	-	CASNQRSSYEQYF	TGTGCCAGCAATCAGCGGAGCTCCTACGAGCAGTACTTC
-	TRBV5-4	TRBJ2-7	-	CASSLAGAEDEQYF	TGTGCCAGCAGCTTAGCAGGGGCGGAGGACGAGCAGTACTTC
TRBD1	TRBV15	TRBJ2-2	-	CATRADRVPTGELFF	TGTGCCACCAGGGCGGACAGGGTTCCCACCGGGGAGCTGTTTTTT
-	TRBV7-3	TRBJ2-2	-	CASSLNTPANTGELFF	TGTGCCAGCAGCTTAAACACCCCCGCGAACACCGGGGAGCTGTTTTTT
TRBD1	TRBV5-1	TRBJ1-4	-	CASSGTGGERANEKLFF	TGCGCCAGCAGTGGGACAGGGGGCGAAAGGGCTAATGAAAAACTGTTTTTT
TRBD1	TRBV29-1	TRBJ1-1	-	CSVRARGLKEAFF	TGCAGCGTACGTGCCAGGGGGCTTAAAGAAGCTTTCTTT
-	TRBV6-6	TRBJ1-1	-	CASSYGGGGEAFF	TGTGCCAGCAGTTACGGGGGGGGCGGTGAAGCTTTCTTT
TRBD2	TRBV10-1	TRBJ2-7	-	CASSAKRERSYEQYF	TGCGCCAGCAGTGCGAAGCGGGAGAGGAGTTACGAGCAGTACTTC
-	TRBV29-1	TRBJ2-5	-	CSVGLGEETQYF	TGCAGCGTTGGGCTCGGGGAAGAGACCCAGTACTTC
-	TRBV18	TRBJ2-6	-	CASSPARISGANVLTF	TGTGCCAGCTCACCAGCTAGGATCTCTGGGGCCAACGTCCTGACTTTC
TRBD2	TRBV6-1	TRBJ2-2	-	CASKGLAGGTGELFF	TGTGCCAGCAAGGGACTAGCGGGAGGTACCGGGGAGCTGTTTTTT
-	TRBV28	TRBJ2-1	-	CASSPGTSYNEQFF	TGTGCCAGCAGTCCCGGGACTTCCTACAATGAGCAGTTCTTC
-	TRBV11-2	TRBJ1-2	-	CASSFSRDINYGYTF	TGTGCCAGCAGCTTTAGCCGGGACATAAACTATGGCTACACCTTC
TRBD2	TRBV10-3	TRBJ2-1	-	CAISSLLAGGSYNEQFF	TGTGCCATCAGTAGTTTACTAGCGGGGGGCTCCTACAATGAGCAGTTCTTC
TRBD2	TRBV4-2	TRBJ2-3	-	CASSQAGLAGGSTDTQYF	TGTGCCAGCAGCCAAGCCGGACTAGCGGGGGGAAGCACAGATACGCAGTATTTT
-	TRBV6-1	TRBJ2-7	medium-sized	CASSPQGGPYEQYF	TGTGCCAGCTCTCCCCAGGGGGGTCCCTACGAGCAGTACTTC
TRBD1	TRBV30	TRBJ1-2	-	CAWTQGANYGYTF	TGTGCCTGGACCCAGGGGGCCAACTATGGCTACACCTTC
TRBD1	TRBV2	TRBJ2-7	-	CASSEGLEGAASYEQYF	TGTGCCAGCAGTGAAGGGCTTGAGGGGGCGGCATCATACGAGCAGTACTTC
TRBD2	TRBV10-3	TRBJ2-3	-	CAISRGRELDTQYF	TGTGCCATCAGCCGCGGGAGGGAGTTGGATACGCAGTATTTT
TRBD1	TRBV5-1	TRBJ1-4	-	CASSLQGAHEKLFF	TGCGCCAGCAGCTTACAGGGGGCGCACGAAAAACTGTTTTTT
-	TRBV7-2	TRBJ1-1	-	CASSQAPTLNTEAFF	TGTGCCAGCAGCCAGGCCCCAACTTTGAACACTGAAGCTTTCTTT
-	TRBV13	TRBJ2-1	-	CASSLPQSSYNEQFF	TGTGCCAGCAGCCTCCCACAGAGCTCCTACAATGAGCAGTTCTTC
TRBD1	TRBV10-1	TRBJ2-2	-	CASSGPGQENTGELFF	TGCGCCAGCAGTGGACCGGGACAGGAGAACACCGGGGAGCTGTTTTTT
TRBD1	TRBV27	TRBJ2-1	-	CASSLRGGDSYNEQFF	TGTGCCAGCAGTTTGAGGGGTGGGGACAGCTACAATGAGCAGTTCTTC
-	TRBV19	TRBJ2-7	-	CASPRVAYEQYF	TGTGCCAGCCCCCGGGTTGCCTACGAGCAGTACTTC
TRBD1	TRBV7-9	TRBJ2-3	-	CASRQGTGTDTQYF	TGTGCCAGCAGACAGGGGACGGGCACAGATACGCAGTATTTT